This T cell receptor beta chain is drawn from a study of T cells in Graves' hyperthyroidism and ophthalmopathy. TCR beta CDR3 sequences were amplified from RNA transcripts. HTBI primers were the set used in a first-round RT-PCR of the TCR CDR3. From the multiplex PCR reads, TCRdb called clonotypes with MiXCR, one entry per CDR3 protein. The sample consists of hundreds of thousands of distinct CDR3 sequences, roughly 46% of them appearing once. The sequenced sample consisted of peripheral blood or thyroid tissue (not recorded which). The TCR sequence derives from a woman aged 18-29 years with Graves' hyperthyroidism.

In DNA form, the CDR3 reads TGTGCCAGCAGCTTAGACCGGGGTGGGTCCTACGAGCAGTACTTC. It is translated as CASSLDRGGSYEQYF. This chain links TRBV7-9 with TRBJ2-7; D is possibly TRBD2 (5 bases). In germline, CDR1 is SEHNR, CDR2 FQNEAQ (reference sequence). The CDR3 covers 15 residues. V shed 1 base and J shed 1 base, with 11 bases lying between them.